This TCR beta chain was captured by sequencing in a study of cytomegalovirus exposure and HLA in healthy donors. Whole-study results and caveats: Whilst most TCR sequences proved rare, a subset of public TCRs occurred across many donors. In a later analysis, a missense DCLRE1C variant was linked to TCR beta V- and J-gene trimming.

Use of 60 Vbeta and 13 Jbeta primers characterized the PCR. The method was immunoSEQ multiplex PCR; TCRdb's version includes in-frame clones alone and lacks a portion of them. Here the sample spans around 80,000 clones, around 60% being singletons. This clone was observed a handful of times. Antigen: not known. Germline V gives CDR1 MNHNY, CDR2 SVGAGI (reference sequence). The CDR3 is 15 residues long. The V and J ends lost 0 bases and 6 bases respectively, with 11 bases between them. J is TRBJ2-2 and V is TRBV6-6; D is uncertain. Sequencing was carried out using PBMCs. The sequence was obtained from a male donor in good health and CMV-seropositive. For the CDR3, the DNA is TGTGCCAGCAGTTACTCGAATAGAGAAGCCGGGGAGCTGTTTTTT. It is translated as CASSYSNREAGELFF.